A selection of T cell receptor beta chains follows, all from one sample in a study of blood T cell repertoires in COVID-19. TCRdb's copy holds only in-frame clones and misses some; the assay was immunoSEQ multiplex PCR. This table holds nearly 55,000 clones, roughly nine tenths found once. What was sequenced was peripheral blood. The receptors shown here come from a woman in her sixties or seventies with active or convalescent COVID-19. Both conserved end residues are part of each CDR3. The order of the fields is CDR3 length, V gene, clone size, J gene, D gene, CDR3 DNA, CDR3 protein. A D gene is named only where the DNA matches it firmly. Only part of the rows carry a size: once, few, many, or a class if the clone is expanded.

13,TRBV7-2,-,TRBJ1-1,-,TGTGCCAGCAGCTTAGTCAGAAACACTGAAGCTTTCTTT,CASSLVRNTEAFF
13,TRBV18,-,TRBJ1-1,-,TGTGCCAGCTCACCCAGCTTACTAGCTGAAGCTTTCTTT,CASSPSLLAEAFF
16,TRBV7-6,-,TRBJ2-2,-,TGTGCCAGCAGCATAACTAGGAACATAATTGCCGGGGAGCTGTTTTTT,CASSITRNIIAGELFF
18,TRBV25-1,once,TRBJ1-1,-,TGTGCCAGCAGTGAATATGGGTGGGCAGGGAAAATGAACACTGAAGCTTTCTTT,CASSEYGWAGKMNTEAFF
13,TRBV10-3,-,TRBJ1-3,-,TGTGCCATCAGTGAGTTAGAGCGAAACACCATATATTTT,CAISELERNTIYF
15,TRBV4-2,medium-sized,TRBJ2-1,-,TGTGCCAGCAGCGAATTGGGGGCTTTAAACAATGAGCAGTTCTTC,CASSELGALNNEQFF
15,TRBV12-5,-,TRBJ1-1,-,TGTGCTAGTGGTTTGGGGACAGTTACTCCCACTGAAGCTTTCTTT,CASGLGTVTPTEAFF
13,TRBV4-1,-,TRBJ1-1,-,TGCGCCAGCAGCCAAGATATGAACACTGAAGCTTTCTTT,CASSQDMNTEAFF
15,TRBV6-2/TRBV6-3,-,TRBJ1-2,TRBD1,TGTGCCAGCAGACCTCGGACAGGGATCGACTATGGCTACACCTTC,CASRPRTGIDYGYTF
15,TRBV9,-,TRBJ2-1,TRBD2,TGTGCCAGCAGCGTAGGGACTAGCTCCTACAATGAGCAGTTCTTC,CASSVGTSSYNEQFF
14,TRBV7-7,-,TRBJ2-2,-,TGTGCCAGCAGCTCCGAGGGTGGCACCGGGGAGCTGTTTTTT,CASSSEGGTGELFF
16,TRBV18,-,TRBJ2-3,TRBD2,TGTGCCAGCTCATCGGGACTAGCGGGAGGAATAGATACGCAGTATTTT,CASSSGLAGGIDTQYF
11,TRBV30,-,TRBJ1-1,-,TGTGCCTGGAGTGTGGCCCCTGAAGCTTTCTTT,CAWSVAPEAFF
13,TRBV30,-,TRBJ1-5,TRBD1,TGTGCCTGGGGGACAGGGAACAATCAGCCCCAGCATTTT,CAWGTGNNQPQHF
16,TRBV3-1/TRBV3-2,-,TRBJ2-1,TRBD2,TGTGCCAGCAGCGAGCAAGGGACTAACTCCTACAATGAGCAGTTCTTC,CASSEQGTNSYNEQFF
15,TRBV9,-,TRBJ1-3,-,TGTGCCAGCAGCGTAGTACCCGACCCTGGAGGGACCATATATTTT,CASSVVPDPGGTIYF
13,TRBV5-4,-,TRBJ1-2,-,TGTGCCAGCAGCCCGGACAGCTCCTATGGCTACACCTTC,CASSPDSSYGYTF
13,TRBV7-3,-,TRBJ1-2,-,TGTGCCAGCAGCCTAACCAGGGGAGAGGGCTACACCTTC,CASSLTRGEGYTF
15,TRBV6-5,-,TRBJ1-5,-,TGTGCCAGCAGTTACGGGGGGGGAGGGAGTCAGCCCCAGCATTTT,CASSYGGGGSQPQHF
14,TRBV6-5,-,TRBJ1-2,TRBD1,TGTGCCAGCAGTTACCAACAGGGGTCTATGGGCTACACCTTC,CASSYQQGSMGYTF
11,TRBV27,-,TRBJ2-2,-,TGTGCCAGCAGTTCAACCGGGGAGCTGTTTTTT,CASSSTGELFF
20,TRBV27,-,TRBJ1-6,-,TGTGCCAGCAGTTTAGGGACACCGTCTGCCTCTGCTTCCTATAATTCACCCCTCCACTTT,CASSLGTPSASASYNSPLHF
13,TRBV28,-,TRBJ1-1,TRBD1,TGTGCCAGCAGGACACCACAGGGGACTGAAGCTTTCTTT,CASRTPQGTEAFF
14,TRBV5-6,-,TRBJ1-1,-,TGTGCCAGCAGCTTGGTAGGTCCGCGGACTGAAGCTTTCTTT,CASSLVGPRTEAFF
13,TRBV24-1,-,TRBJ1-2,-,TGTGCCACCAGTGATTTGTACGGGGATGGCTACACCTTC,CATSDLYGDGYTF
11,TRBV28,-,TRBJ1-1,TRBD1,TGTGCCCACAGGGGGAACACTGAAGCTTTCTTT,CAHRGNTEAFF
16,TRBV4-1,-,TRBJ2-7,TRBD2,TGCGCCAGCAGCCAAGGGACTAGCGGGGGGGTAAACGAGCAGTACTTC,CASSQGTSGGVNEQYF
15,TRBV30,-,TRBJ2-7,TRBD2,TGTGCCTGGAGATTAGCGGGAGGGCCCTCCTACGAGCAGTACTTC,CAWRLAGGPSYEQYF
11,TRBV20-1,-,TRBJ2-7,-,TGCAGTGCTACGACAGGCTACGAGCAGTACTTC,CSATTGYEQYF
15,TRBV18,-,TRBJ1-1,-,TGTGCCAGCTCTCCATTGGGGGGACCCTACTCGGAAGCTTTCTTT,CASSPLGGPYSEAFF
15,TRBV10-3,-,TRBJ1-5,TRBD1,TGTGCCACCGCGACAGGGGGCCGAAGCAATCAGCCCCAGCATTTT,CATATGGRSNQPQHF
12,TRBV28,once,TRBJ2-1,-,TGTGCCAGCAGTTTTTATTACAATGAGCAGTTCTTC,CASSFYYNEQFF
16,TRBV24-1,-,TRBJ2-2,TRBD1,TGTGCCACCAGTGAGGGACGGACAGGGAGGACCGGGGAGCTGTTTTTT,CATSEGRTGRTGELFF
16,TRBV18,-,TRBJ1-5,TRBD1,TGTGCCAGCACTAAGGGACAGGACGGGAGCAATCAGCCCCAGCATTTT,CASTKGQDGSNQPQHF
17,TRBV10-3,once,TRBJ2-3,-,TGTGCCATCAGTGAGTCTCCGGTGGGGGCTTTGGCAGATACGCAGTATTTT,CAISESPVGALADTQYF
12,TRBV30,-,TRBJ2-1,TRBD1,TGTGCCTGGGGGACAGGGAACAATGAGCAGTTCTTC,CAWGTGNNEQFF
18,TRBV4-1,-,TRBJ2-3,TRBD2,TGCGCCAGCAGCCAGACCCGACTAGCGGGGACTAGCACAGATACGCAGTATTTT,CASSQTRLAGTSTDTQYF
13,TRBV5-1,-,TRBJ2-4,-,TGCGCCAGCAGCTTGCCCGACAGTAACATTCAGTACTTC,CASSLPDSNIQYF
15,TRBV30,-,TRBJ1-6,TRBD1,TGTGCCTGGAGTGCGGGACAGGGGGAGGGTTCACCCCTCCACTTT,CAWSAGQGEGSPLHF
17,TRBV9,few,TRBJ2-1,-,TGTGCCAGCAGCGTAGGTGGGGGCGTAGGTTCCTACAATGAGCAGTTCTTC,CASSVGGGVGSYNEQFF
15,TRBV7-7,-,TRBJ2-5,-,TGTGCCAGCAGCTTAAAACTAGCAGGGTTGGAGACCCAGTACTTC,CASSLKLAGLETQYF
13,TRBV7-8,once,TRBJ1-5,-,TGTGCCAGCAGCTTAGTACAGTTGGAGCCCCAGCATTTT,CASSLVQLEPQHF
15,TRBV5-4,-,TRBJ1-1,TRBD1,TGTGCCAGCAGCCTACAACAGGGGTCGTACACTGAAGCTTTCTTT,CASSLQQGSYTEAFF
14,TRBV2,-,TRBJ1-2,-,TGTGCCAGCAGTGTGCAGGCGACTAACTATGGCTACACCTTC,CASSVQATNYGYTF
15,TRBV12-5,-,TRBJ2-1,-,TGTGCTAGTGGGGCAGCGGGTAGGTCCTACAATGAGCAGTTCTTC,CASGAAGRSYNEQFF
14,TRBV3-1/TRBV3-2,-,TRBJ1-3,-,TGTGCCAGCAGCCCCACAGGGAATGGAAACACCATATATTTT,CASSPTGNGNTIYF
14,TRBV6-5,-,TRBJ1-5,TRBD1,TGTGCCAGCAGGAACCGGGACAGCCTCCAGCCCCAGCATTTT,CASRNRDSLQPQHF
15,TRBV6-6,-,TRBJ2-7,-,TGTGCCAGCAGTTACCCGGGAAACCCAAGCTACGAGCAGTACTTC,CASSYPGNPSYEQYF
15,TRBV29-1,-,TRBJ1-2,TRBD1,TGCAGCGTTGAAGGCCTGTCCAGGGGGAACTATGGCTACACCTTC,CSVEGLSRGNYGYTF
15,TRBV5-5,-,TRBJ1-5,TRBD1,TGTGCCAGCAGTTATGATGGACAGGAGAATCAGCCCCAGCATTTT,CASSYDGQENQPQHF
17,TRBV25-1,-,TRBJ2-2,-,TGTGCCAGCAGGGTCCGCGGGTGGGAGCTGAACACCGGGGAGCTGTTTTTT,CASRVRGWELNTGELFF